Below, 25 T cell receptor beta chains from the same sample are listed, as sequenced in a study. The assay was immunoSEQ multiplex PCR, and TCRdb's table has in-frame clones only and misses some. The sample lists around 50,000 clones; about 92% were seen once. The sample was PBMCs. Source of these receptors: a man in his forties or fifties with rheumatoid arthritis.

V usage is TRBV3-1 (or the pseudogene TRBV3-2) and J usage is TRBJ2-7; 11 bases line up with TRBD2. V gave up 6 bases and J gave up 0 bases; unmatched junction bases: 7. This CDR3 is 16 amino acids long. Germline V gives CDR1 LGHDT, CDR2 YNNKEL (reference sequence). The CDR3 nucleotides read TGTGCCAGCAGAAACGGACTAGCGGGTGTCTCCTACGAGCAGTACTTC. Its protein is CASRNGLAGVSYEQYF.

This clone occurred once. V gene TRBV5-1 combines with J gene TRBJ1-3; maybe TRBD1 (6 bases). Germline lookup yields CDR1 SGHRS and CDR2 YFSETQ. This CDR3 has 15 amino acids. Trimming removed 0 bases at V and 4 bases at J, with 11 bases between. Here the CDR3 DNA reads TGCGCCAGCAGCTTGGTTGGAGACAGGGGAAACACCATATATTTT. Translating it yields CASSLVGDRGNTIYF.

The J gene is TRBJ2-3, the V gene TRBV29-1; D is possibly TRBD1 (6 bases). This CDR3 spans 13 amino acids. Between the trimmed V and J ends, which lost 7 bases and 3 bases, there was a span of 14 bases. Germline CDR1 reads SQVTM; CDR2 reads ANQGSEA. The CDR3: CSGGSGETDTQYF. DNA of the CDR3: TGCAGCGGGGGTTCAGGGGAAACAGATACGCAGTATTTT.

The rearrangement uses TRBV4-3 and TRBJ1-1; 9 positions match TRBD1. This CDR3 is built from 15 residues. Germline CDR1 reads LGHNA; CDR2 reads YSLEER. The V segment lost 6 bases and the J segment 2 bases; nucleotides outside the gene matches: 7. CDR3 region: CASRNLQGANTEAFF. The CDR3 nucleotides read TGCGCCAGCAGGAATTTACAGGGGGCAAACACTGAAGCTTTCTTT.

This chain uses TRBV19 with TRBJ1-6; D is undetermined. Trimming removed 0 bases at V and 5 bases at J, with 5 bases between. The CDR3 spans 14 residues. Per germline, CDR1 LNHDA and CDR2 SQIVND (reference sequence). CDR3: CASSIDGNNSPLHF. For the CDR3, the DNA is TGTGCCAGTAGTATAGATGGGAATAATTCACCCCTCCACTTT. Complete variable domain (other parts from reference TRBV19 and TRBJ1-6): DGGITQSPKYLFRKEGQNVTLSCEQNLNHDAMYWYRQDPGQGLRLIYYSQIVNDFQKGDIAEGYSVSREKKESFPLTVTSAQKNPTAFYLCASSIDGNNSPLHFGNGTRLTVT.

J is TRBJ2-6 and V is TRBV18; unclear D gene. V shed 3 bases and J shed 1 base, with 7 bases lying between them. This CDR3 is 15 amino acids long. Germline V lookup: CDR1 KGHSH, CDR2 LQKENI. CDR3 sequence: CASSPGVSGANVLTF. The CDR3 DNA follows: TGTGCCAGCTCACCCGGAGTATCTGGGGCCAACGTCCTGACTTTC.

The rearrangement links TRBV5-4 to TRBJ1-1; D is uncertain. With 5 bases removed from V and 2 bases from J, the gap between germline ends came to 16 bases. CDR1 and CDR2 (germline): SGHNT, YYREEE (reference sequence). The CDR3 is made up of 15 amino acids. The CDR3 is CASRRSRAPNTEAFF. The CDR3, as DNA: TGTGCCAGCAGGAGGAGCCGGGCCCCAAACACTGAAGCTTTCTTT.

The genes are TRBV6-5 and TRBJ1-6, with 8 bases aligning to TRBD1. CDR1 is MNHEY and CDR2 is SVGAGI in the germline V gene. Trimming at V came to 7 bases and at J to 8 bases, leaving 4 bases not matched to a gene. The CDR3 contains 13 residues. The CDR3 DNA reads TGTGCCAGCACTACAGGGGGATATTCACCCCTCCACTTT. As protein: CASTTGGYSPLHF.

The chain carries TRBV30 and TRBJ2-1; 10 nucleotides align to TRBD2. Germline assignment: CDR1 GTSNPN and CDR2 SVGIG (reference sequence). The CDR3 spans 13 residues. With 5 bases clipped from V and 5 bases from J, the junction kept 3 bases outside the gene matches. The CDR3 DNA reads TGTGCCTGGGCCCTAGCGGGGGACAATGAGCAGTTCTTC. Protein sequence: CAWALAGDNEQFF. Combining the CDR3 with reference TRBV30 and TRBJ2-1 gives the whole variable domain SQTIHQWPATLVQPVGSPLSLECTVEGTSNPNLYWYRQAAGRGLQLLFYSVGIGQISSEVPQNLSASRPQDRQFILSSKKLLLSDSGFYLCAWALAGDNEQFFGPGTRLTVL.

The chain joins TRBV4-2 to TRBJ2-3, with no clear D. This CDR3 has 14 amino acids. V shed 1 base and J shed 6 bases, with 11 bases lying between them. CDR1 is LGHNA, CDR2 YNFKEQ, per germline. In nucleotides, the CDR3 is TGTGCCAGCAGCCAAGTCTCCATCCCGGATACGCAGTATTTT. It specifies CASSQVSIPDTQYF.

This chain uses TRBV9 with TRBJ1-5; D is unresolved. V dropped 0 bases and J dropped 5 bases, with 9 bases sitting between them. This CDR3 spans 14 amino acids. Germline V gene data show CDR1 as SGDLS and CDR2 as YYNGEE. Here the CDR3 DNA reads TGTGCCAGCAGCGTAGAGATGGGAGATCAGCCCCAGCATTTT. Its protein is CASSVEMGDQPQHF.

The rearrangement uses TRBV6-4 and TRBJ2-5; 10 nucleotides agree with TRBD2. Germline V gives CDR1 MRHNA, CDR2 SNTAGT. V dropped 5 bases and J dropped 5; count of bases not matched to a gene: 8. The CDR3 is made up of 15 amino acids. In DNA form, the CDR3 reads TGTGCCAGCAGTCCCCAAGGACTAGCGGCGGAGACCCAGTACTTC. Amino acids: CASSPQGLAAETQYF.

The V and J genes are TRBV7-9 and TRBJ1-2; no firm D call. This CDR3 has 14 amino acids. Trimming pared 3 bases from V and 13 bases from J, leaving 21 bases between. Germline CDR1 and CDR2: SEHNR and FQNEAQ (reference sequence). The CDR3 spells CASSLDPGPGVATF. DNA for the CDR3: TGTGCCAGCAGCTTGGACCCCGGTCCAGGTGTGGCCACCTTC.

This clone was recorded a few times. V usage is TRBV7-9 and J usage is TRBJ1-2, with D possibly being TRBD1 (6 bases). CDR1 and CDR2 from the germline V gene are SEHNR and FQNEAQ (reference sequence). V lost 5 bases and J 4 bases, leaving 14 bases between the germline ends. The CDR3 totals 14 residues. The CDR3 region has the DNA TGTGCCAGCAGCCCAGCGGCAGGGGCCTATGGCTACACCTTC. Translated, it gives CASSPAAGAYGYTF.

The rearrangement joins TRBV5-1 to TRBJ2-6; D call uncertain. Germline assignment: CDR1 SGHRS and CDR2 YFSETQ. This CDR3 region has 15 residues. V lost 4 bases to trimming and J lost 4 bases, with 12 bases between them. The CDR3 region has the DNA TGCGCCAGCAGCACAAAGGGTTCCGGGGCCAACGTCCTGACTTTC. This codes for CASSTKGSGANVLTF.

DNA of the CDR3: TGTGCCAGCAATGGGTTGGTGACTGAAGCTTTCTTT. It encodes CASNGLVTEAFF. The chain is built from TRBV2 and TRBJ1-1; D gene ambiguous. The length of the CDR3 is 12 residues. Germline V gives CDR1 SNHLY, CDR2 FYNNEI. V was cut by 7 bases and J by 5 bases, with 11 bases left in between.

The rearrangement uses TRBV18 and TRBJ2-2, with unresolved D. The ends were cut back, 1 base at V and 4 bases at J, with 10 bases in the middle. The CDR3 spans 15 residues. Germline V gene data show CDR1 as KGHSH and CDR2 as LQKENI. The CDR3 is CASSPLAGSTGELFF. DNA of the CDR3: TGTGCCAGCTCACCACTTGCCGGGTCCACCGGGGAGCTGTTTTTT.

The genes are TRBV30 and TRBJ2-7, with TRBD1 identical over 7 bases. Germline lookup yields CDR1 GTSNPN and CDR2 SVGIG (reference sequence). CDR3 length equals 19 residues. The junction had 24 bases not matched to a gene; V was cut back by 4 bases and J by 3 bases. The CDR3, as DNA: TGTGCCTGGAATAATAGACAGGGCTCTGTCCTTGGAGCATTCTACGAGCAGTACTTC. Its protein is CAWNNRQGSVLGAFYEQYF. The variable domain in full, with the rest retrieved from reference TRBV30 and TRBJ2-7, is SQTIHQWPATLVQPVGSPLSLECTVEGTSNPNLYWYRQAAGRGLQLLFYSVGIGQISSEVPQNLSASRPQDRQFILSSKKLLLSDSGFYLCAWNNRQGSVLGAFYEQYFGPGTRLTVT.

The chain is built from TRBV19 and TRBJ1-1, with D perhaps matching TRBD1 (5 bases). The CDR3 consists of 14 residues. CDR1 and CDR2 (germline): LNHDA, SQIVND (reference sequence). Trimming removed 5 bases at V and 4 bases at J, with 14 bases between. The DNA of the CDR3 is TGTGCCAGTAGTTCCCTAAGGGGAGTCACTGAAGCTTTCTTT. This gives the protein CASSSLRGVTEAFF.

The J gene is TRBJ2-1, the V gene TRBV20-1; D gene unclear. Germline values: CDR1 DFQATT, CDR2 SNEGSKA (reference sequence). V was shortened by 2 bases and J by 6 bases, with 5 bases between the two germline ends. This CDR3 is built from 11 residues. The CDR3 DNA reads as TGCAGTGCTAGAAGTCTCAATGAGCAGTTCTTC. This codes for CSARSLNEQFF.

The rearrangement joins TRBV2 to TRBJ1-5; weak D call: TRBD1 (6 bases). Germline V gene sequence: CDR1 SNHLY, CDR2 FYNNEI. Trimming removed 6 bases from V and 5 bases from J, with 11 bases in between. The CDR3 runs to 13 residues. CDR3 region: CASRHREDQPQHF. Here the CDR3 DNA reads TGTGCCAGCAGACACAGGGAGGATCAGCCCCAGCATTTT.

V and J are TRBV6-5 and TRBJ1-5, with D uncertain. This CDR3 spans 14 amino acids. The V end was cut by 10 bases, the J end by 2 bases, with 15 bases between. Germline V gives CDR1 MNHEY, CDR2 SVGAGI. In DNA form, the CDR3 reads TGTGCCACCGCGGTGGGTCTTGGCAATCAGCCCCAGCATTTT. As protein: CATAVGLGNQPQHF.

The chain combines TRBV7-2 with TRBJ1-2; D possibly corresponds to TRBD1 (5 bases). This CDR3 has 13 amino acids. CDR1 and CDR2 (germline): SGHTA, FQGNSA. The ends were cut back, 7 bases at V and 8 bases at J, with 17 bases in the middle. The CDR3 loop reads CASNPSGGRGYTF. Written as DNA, the CDR3 is TGTGCCAGCAACCCTTCTGGGGGACGAGGCTACACCTTC.

The chain joins TRBV7-2 to TRBJ1-5; D ambiguous. Germline lookup yields CDR1 SGHTA and CDR2 FQGNSA. Between the trimmed V and J ends, which lost 5 bases and 3 bases, there was a span of 8 bases. The CDR3 runs 13 residues. The CDR3 here is CASSKDYNQPQHF. The CDR3 bases are TGTGCCAGCAGCAAGGACTACAATCAGCCCCAGCATTTT.

This sequence joins TRBV12-5 and TRBJ2-5, with D uncertain. The CDR3 runs 12 residues. Germline CDR1 is LGHNT and CDR2 is FRNRAP. V was clipped by 6 bases and J by 1 base, with 6 bases between them. CDR3 DNA: TGTGCTAGTGGGGACGTCCAAGAGACCCAGTACTTC. As protein: CASGDVQETQYF.